The text below deals with one T cell receptor (beta chain). No antigen is known for it. These data are taken from a study of a mutant IDH1 vaccine in newly diagnosed glioma. About the research overall: Patients got radiotherapy, temozolomide, or both beforehand, and most got both.

The CDR3 extends over 18 amino acids. The V and J ends lost 3 bases and 5 bases, in that order; junction bases with no gene match: 8. CDR1 and CDR2 from the germline V gene are LGHNA and YSLEER. The table came from immunoSEQ multiplex PCR; TCRdb's copy has only in-frame clones and leaves some out. The sample shows tens of thousands of clones, 65% to 85% of them seen only once. The time point here: week 47, end of study. Doses of 300 ug of mutant IDH1 20-mer peptide were given with topical imiquimod. Weeks 1, 3, 5, 7, 11, 15, 19 and 23 were when patients received their eight vaccinations. The origin of this receptor is a man in his forties with glioma. The sample here was PBMCs, taken from a glioma patient whose treatment included an IDH1 peptide vaccine. The gene calls are TRBV4-3 and TRBJ2-3; 16 nucleotides agree with TRBD2. The CDR3 loop reads CASSQPGLAGGRKDTQYF. The CDR3, as DNA: TGCGCCAGCAGCCAGCCGGGACTAGCGGGAGGGAGGAAAGATACGCAGTATTTT.